The sequence of this TCR beta chain was determined in a study of T cell repertoires in cytomegalovirus infection. About the research overall: A matching HLA type, together with CMV infection, was signaled by public TCR beta signatures.

Overall study results and limits: Predominance within the ex vivo response was attributable to HLA-C-restricted CMV-specific TCR beta clonotypes. Carriers of CMV plus the relevant HLA were identified by cumulative public TCR beta family frequency.

Germline-derived CDR1 and CDR2 are SGHRS and YFSETQ. The V end lost 0 bases, the J end lost 1 base, and 13 bases lay between the germline ends. The CDR3 is 16 amino acids. MiXCR, applied by TCRdb to the reads, yields one record per CDR3 protein. The sample records 200,000 to 300,000 distinct CDR3 sequences, approximately 13% being singletons. As concerns this clonotype: Its antigen is undetermined.

Source material: PBMCs. The receptor comes from a human donor in good health (CMV status not recorded). Some clones in this sample may be carry-over from other donors' samples. This chain connects TRBV5-1 to TRBJ1-1; D is possibly TRBD1 (6 bases). The CDR3 region has the DNA TGCGCCAGCAGCTTGGGGGAAGGGGGAGCGAACACTGAAGCTTTCTTT. The encoded protein is CASSLGEGGANTEAFF.